The next 25 T cell receptor beta chains were all read from a single sample in a study of T cells after yellow fever vaccination. TCRdb re-called the 5' RACE reads through MiXCR, storing one row per CDR3 protein. Counted here are about 340,000 distinct CDR3 sequences, around an eighth occurring once; the ten biggest clones make up 3% to 4%. The sample here was CD4+ T cells sorted from PBMCs, taken 15 days after the yellow fever booster vaccination. The receptor set was obtained from a man younger than 30 who received the YFV17D yellow fever vaccine.

This clonotype was recorded a few times. The V call is TRBV13, the J call TRBJ1-2, with 7 bases lining up with TRBD1. The germline V gene encodes CDR1 PRHDT and CDR2 FYEKMQ (reference sequence). This CDR3 comprises 13 residues. V lost 5 bases to trimming and J lost 6 bases; unmatched junction nucleotides: 6. The CDR3, as DNA: TGTGCCAGCAGCGGCACAGGGGCGGATGGCTACACCTTC. Translated: CASSGTGADGYTF.

The chain joins TRBV20-1 to TRBJ2-3, with 9 bases lining up with TRBD1. Per the germline V gene, CDR1 is DFQATT and CDR2 is SNEGSKA (reference sequence). The J segment lost 2 bases and the V segment lost 6 bases, leaving 6 bases of the junction unmatched. The CDR3 consists of 14 residues. The CDR3 protein is CSATQGAITDTQYF. The CDR3 nucleotides are TGCAGTGCGACACAGGGGGCGATCACAGATACGCAGTATTTT.

This clonotype was detected many times. The V gene is TRBV7-6, the J gene TRBJ1-3; D possibly corresponds to TRBD1 (6 bases). Trimming left V 5 bases short and J 1 base short, with 9 bases between. There are 14 residues in the CDR3. In germline, CDR1 is SGHVS, CDR2 FNYEAQ. The CDR3 loop reads CASSSQGSGNTIYF. The CDR3 bases are TGTGCCAGCAGCAGTCAGGGGTCTGGAAACACCATATATTTT.

The chain joins TRBV11-2 to TRBJ2-3, with 8 bases matching TRBD2. CDR3 length equals 17 residues. Per germline, CDR1 SGHAT and CDR2 FQNNGV. V dropped 4 bases and J dropped 1; count of bases not matched to a gene: 10. CDR3: CASSSRVAGLGTDTQYF. The CDR3 nucleotides read TGTGCCAGCAGCTCTCGCGTAGCGGGGTTAGGCACAGATACGCAGTATTTT.

This clonotype has at least ten counts. The chain couples TRBV7-8 to TRBJ2-7, with TRBD2 matching over 7 bases. Germline assignment: CDR1 SGHVS and CDR2 FQNEAQ. The V and J ends lost 5 bases and 2 bases, in that order; junction bases with no gene match: 6. This CDR3 region has 14 residues. The CDR3 DNA is TGTGCCAGCAGCCTTGGGCGGGGGACCTACGAGCAGTACTTC. This sequence encodes CASSLGRGTYEQYF.

This clonotype was seen more than once but under ten times. J is TRBJ2-5 and V is TRBV6-2 or TRBV6-3; TRBD2 might be the D (5 bases). Germline lookup yields CDR1 MNHEY and CDR2 SVGEGT. The CDR3 is 13 amino acids. With 1 base removed from V and 5 bases from J, the gap between germline ends came to 8 bases. CDR3 amino acids: CASSYWTQETQYF. The DNA of the CDR3 is TGTGCCAGCAGTTACTGGACTCAGGAGACCCAGTACTTC.

This clonotype was seen only a few times. The V gene is TRBV7-9, the J gene TRBJ1-1; no reliable D call. There are 15 residues in the CDR3. Looked up from germline, CDR1 is SEHNR and CDR2 is FQNEAQ (reference sequence). V was clipped by 2 bases and J by 0 bases, with 10 bases between them. This CDR3 reads CASSLRGRMNTEAFF. Here the CDR3 DNA reads TGTGCCAGCAGCTTACGTGGCAGAATGAACACTGAAGCTTTCTTT.

The rearrangement links TRBV7-9 to TRBJ1-5, with D unresolved. CDR1 and CDR2 (germline): SEHNR, FQNEAQ (reference sequence). The CDR3 loop spans 12 amino acids. V was pared by 6 bases and J by 9 bases, with 12 bases between. The CDR3 protein is CASSVGGRPQHF. In DNA form, the CDR3 reads TGTGCCAGCAGTGTCGGTGGTCGGCCCCAGCATTTT. The whole variable domain, remainder taken from reference TRBV7-9 and TRBJ1-5, is DTGVSQNPRHKITKRGQNVTFRCDPISEHNRLYWYRQTLGQGPEFLTYFQNEAQLEKSRLLSDRFSAERPKGSFSTLEIQRTEQGDSAMYLCASSVGGRPQHFGDGTRLSIL.

The chain combines TRBV12-3 or TRBV12-4 with TRBJ1-1, with D possibly TRBD1 on 5 matching bases. The V end lost 3 bases, the J end lost 0 bases, and 11 bases lay between the germline ends. This CDR3 has 15 amino acids. In DNA, the CDR3 is TGTGCCAGCAGTTTCCCGGGACTTATGAACACTGAAGCTTTCTTT. Its translation: CASSFPGLMNTEAFF.

This clonotype was recorded at least ten times. The rearrangement links TRBV4-1 to TRBJ2-7; D possibly uses TRBD1 or TRBD2 (6 bases each). CDR1 is MGHRA, CDR2 YSYEKL, per germline. Trimming stripped 4 bases from V and 6 bases from J, with 13 bases between. CDR3 length equals 13 residues. CDR3 coding DNA: TGCGCCAGCAGCCCCGAGGGGGGTCGCGAGCAGTACTTC. This translates into CASSPEGGREQYF.

The V gene is TRBV25-1, the J gene TRBJ2-1, with TRBD2 matching 10 bases. Trimming cost V 11 bases and J 6 bases; bases outside gene matches: 10. The germline V gene has CDR1 MGHDK and CDR2 SYGVNS. The CDR3 extends over 14 amino acids. The CDR3 region has the DNA TGTGCCTCTCTGGGCCTAGCGGGGGTCAATGAGCAGTTCTTC. Its protein product is CASLGLAGVNEQFF.

Of note for this clonotype: At one of its ends the junction is not consistent with the germline gene, which may arise from a read error. This chain connects TRBV29-1 to TRBJ2-2; 10 bases fit TRBD2. The germline V gene encodes CDR1 SQVTM and CDR2 ANQGSEA. The CDR3 sequence is 15 residues long. The CDR3 DNA reads TGCAGCGTCATATCGGGACTAGCGAAAACCGGGGAGCTGTTTTTT. This translates into CSVISGLAKTGELFF.

The gene calls are TRBV27 and TRBJ1-2; 12 bases are shared with TRBD1. CDR3 size: 20 residues. V shed 2 bases and J 7 bases; nucleotides not matched to a gene: 20. Germline CDR1 MNHEY, CDR2 SMNVEV (reference sequence). The CDR3 loop is CASSLIRAGGQGAVGLGYTF. The CDR3 DNA follows: TGTGCCAGCAGTTTAATTAGGGCCGGGGGACAGGGGGCGGTTGGTCTTGGCTACACCTTC.

CDR3 amino acids: CASRTWTGLPNYGYTF. In DNA, the CDR3 is TGTGCCAGCAGAACTTGGACAGGCCTACCTAACTATGGCTACACCTTC. This chain joins TRBV12-3 or TRBV12-4 and TRBJ1-2, with 7 nucleotides matching TRBD1. The CDR3 totals 16 residues. The junction had 10 bases not matched to a gene; V was cut back by 6 bases and J by 0 bases.

This clonotype has more than one count but fewer than ten. This chain connects TRBV15 to TRBJ2-7; possibly TRBD1 for D (5 bases). Germline CDR1 reads LNHNV; CDR2 reads YYDKDF (reference sequence). Trimming took 3 bases from V and 3 from J, leaving 9 bases between them. The CDR3 is made up of 13 amino acids. The CDR3 reads CATSRVGVYEQYF. In DNA form, the CDR3 reads TGTGCCACCAGCAGGGTAGGGGTCTACGAGCAGTACTTC.

This clonotype has a handful of counts. The rearrangement links TRBV7-6 to TRBJ2-1; D is ambiguous. The V gene's germline CDR1 is SGHVS and CDR2 FNYEAQ. Trimming removed 3 bases at V and 9 bases at J, with 12 bases between. The CDR3 extends over 13 amino acids. The CDR3 loop is CASSFLNAGEQFF. As DNA, the CDR3 is TGTGCCAGCAGCTTTTTAAATGCCGGTGAGCAGTTCTTC. Filled out from reference TRBV7-6 and TRBJ2-1, the complete variable domain reads GAGVSQSPRYKVTKRGQDVALRCDPISGHVSLYWYRQALGQGPEFLTYFNYEAQQDKSGLPNDRFSAERPEGSISTLTIQRTEQRDSAMYRCASSFLNAGEQFFGPGTRLTVL.

This clonotype was seen a handful of times. This chain joins TRBV11-1 and TRBJ2-1; D perhaps matches TRBD1 (6 bases). Germline CDR1 is SGHAT and CDR2 is FQDESV (reference sequence). The V end was cut by 2 bases, the J end by 13 bases, with 15 bases between. This CDR3 comprises 13 residues. The CDR3 protein is CASSLSRDNPQFF. Here the CDR3 DNA reads TGTGCCAGCAGCTTATCCCGGGACAACCCTCAGTTCTTC.

The J gene is TRBJ2-7, the V gene TRBV20-1, with D possibly matching TRBD1 (6 bases). Per the germline V gene, CDR1 is DFQATT and CDR2 is SNEGSKA (reference sequence). CDR3 length: 13 amino acids. V was shortened by 6 bases and J by 6 bases, with 18 bases between the two germline ends. CDR3 amino acids: CSARTGTVGEQYV. The CDR3 region has the DNA TGCAGTGCACGCACAGGGACGGTCGGCGAGCAGTACGTC.

The V gene is TRBV12-3 or TRBV12-4, the J gene TRBJ1-2, with D tentatively TRBD1 (5 bases). V lost 7 bases to trimming and J lost 4 bases, with 13 bases between them. This CDR3 comprises 13 residues. The CDR3 reads CASTHGAGYGYTF. As DNA, the CDR3 is TGTGCCAGCACCCATGGGGCCGGCTATGGCTACACCTTC.

This clonotype was observed at least ten times. The chain joins TRBV18 to TRBJ2-7, with 7 nucleotides matching TRBD1. From germline, CDR1 is KGHSH and CDR2 LQKENI. V dropped 4 bases and J dropped 0; count of bases not matched to a gene: 0. The CDR3 has 13 residues. CDR3 nucleotide sequence: TGTGCCAGCTCACAGGGGGCCTCCTACGAGCAGTACTTC. This encodes CASSQGASYEQYF.

This clonotype was observed a handful of times. This chain links TRBV3-1 with TRBJ2-5; D is possibly TRBD1 (5 bases). The V end was cut by 7 bases, the J end by 2 bases, with 14 bases between. Germline V gene lookup returns CDR1 LGHDT and CDR2 YNNKEL (reference sequence). CDR3 length: 14 amino acids. The CDR3 DNA reads as TGTGCCAGCAAGCACACAGGATTACAAGAGACCCAGTACTTC. Translating gives CASKHTGLQETQYF.

A few counts support this clonotype. The V gene is TRBV6-2 or TRBV6-3, the J gene TRBJ2-2, with D possibly being TRBD2 (6 bases). Germline lookup yields CDR1 MNHEY and CDR2 SVGEGT. This CDR3 region has 17 residues. The V end lost 7 bases, the J end lost 6 bases, and 24 bases lay between the germline ends. The CDR3 nucleotides read TGTGCCAGCAAGATAGCGGCGAATCCCTCACAACCCGGGGAGCTGTTTTTT. This translates into CASKIAANPSQPGELFF.

CDR3 loop: CSVLGERWNTGELFF. The CDR3 DNA follows: TGCAGCGTTCTGGGGGAACGGTGGAACACCGGGGAGCTGTTTTTT. V usage is TRBV29-1 and J usage is TRBJ2-2; either TRBD1 or TRBD2 may supply D (5 bases each). This CDR3 contains 15 residues. Germline V lookup: CDR1 SQVTM, CDR2 ANQGSEA. Deletions cut 5 bases from V and 1 base from J, with 14 bases between.

The V gene is TRBV7-2, the J gene TRBJ1-3; D unclear. The V and J ends lost 7 bases and 0 bases respectively, with 7 bases between them. The V gene's germline CDR1 is SGHTA and CDR2 FQGNSA. The CDR3 loop spans 13 amino acids. CDR3 amino acids: CASTESSGNTIYF. CDR3 nucleotides: TGTGCCAGCACTGAGAGCTCTGGAAACACCATATATTTT.

This clonotype has more than one count but fewer than ten. The CDR3 reads CATQSMGVWGVVDQPQHF. The CDR3 bases are TGTGCCACCCAATCAATGGGGGTGTGGGGTGTTGTGGATCAGCCCCAGCATTTT. The chain uses TRBV15 and TRBJ1-5; a weak D match, TRBD1 (5 bases). Deletions cut 8 bases from V and 5 bases from J, with 28 bases between. Germline loops: CDR1 LNHNV, CDR2 YYDKDF (reference sequence). The CDR3 sequence is 18 residues long.